The present TCR beta chain was sequenced within a study of cytomegalovirus exposure and HLA in healthy donors (dated by TCRdb to 2016 to 2017). A note on the overall study: An earlier analysis of some 600 of the donors reported approximately 280 Gb of sequence data and around 110 million unique TCR beta sequences obtained from 180 million or so T cells. Four or five DR-DQ haplotypes were handled as single units for association and clustering because linkage in the cohort was strong. To study patterns of TCR occurrence, a later analysis re-analyzed previously published TCR beta repertoires from 650 to 750 donors and added high-resolution HLA genotyping. The study profiled the T cell repertoires of under 850 subjects by immunosequencing and related them to cytomegalovirus serostatus. Of the 350 to 450 genotyped donors, over 65% fell in the genetic ancestry cluster associated with self-reported Caucasian donors. In a later genetic analysis, genome-wide SNP genotypes for about 55% of the 666 donors were used, and that subset was treated as a discovery cohort. The study aimed to test whether signatures of past pathogen exposure could be identified by cataloging public T cell receptors. Every repertoire in the discovery cohort had been generated on one and the same sequencing platform. The study combined high-throughput TCR immunosequencing, statistical association of individual TCRs with disease status, and machine learning to predict cytomegalovirus infection status. An early release that covered fewer than 800 HLA-typed donors contained approximately 300 gigabases of sequencing data and around 85 million unique TCR sequences. To decide whether each TCR beta V gene segment behaved as functional or pseudogenic, an earlier analysis of approximately 590 of the donors relied on high-throughput TCR beta sequencing. The number of typed donors differed by locus: about 629-640 for A, B, C, DRB1 and DQB1; 500 to 550 for DQA1; over 600 for DPA1; and about 450 for DPB1. Donor age, sex, ethnicity and CMV serostatus were compiled alongside the repertoire data. Among several hundred genotyped donors of the cohort, an average of approximately 240,000 unique TCR beta nucleotide sequences was sequenced per donor, of which roughly 17% were non-productive. In the later analysis, no new phenotypic data were used to find candidate immune exposures; instead, reliance was placed on TCR beta sequences and their occurrence across donors. In addition to the first cohort of 666 subjects, a separate validation cohort of 120 different subjects was used. Both class I and class II loci were covered by HLA typing, at four-digit resolution.

In total, approximately 690 healthy bone marrow donors made up the cohort. At the time of sampling, all cohort members were nominally healthy, though unrecorded immune exposures were likely present. The donor was CMV seronegative and was included in the group of 352 seronegative cohort members. A peripheral blood sample was provided by each donor, and peripheral blood mononuclear cells were used for TCR beta sequencing. Genomic DNA was extracted from the blood cell samples with the Qiagen DNeasy Blood Extraction Kit. On this clone: Its recognized antigen is unknown. Per-base qualities were not stored, and no clone one base away is much larger.

The CDR3 goes from the cysteine to the phenylalanine over 14 residues. CDR3 DNA is the only sequence kept; it has 42 bases, read in frame from the first base. V loses 4 bases, J loses 10 bases, and the germline ends lie 14 bases apart. CDR1 is given as ENHRY and CDR2 as SYGVKD, both from the germline V gene. Broad study findings and their caveats: In vitro tests confirmed that three of the cytomegalovirus-associated TCR beta chains recognize cytomegalovirus antigens. The cohort was sequenced for TCR beta chains only, and without alpha or paired-chain data the features that could be detected were limited. Presence/absence analyses assumed roughly uniform sequencing depth across donors, an assumption that may not hold. The authors suggested that the approach could potentially be generalized to other disease states and immunological phenotypes. At a false discovery rate of 0.05, a later analysis linked some 17,000 TCR beta sequences to specific HLA alleles. Because counts were too low, under 20 rarely observed V segments, including chromosome 9 orphons, were left out of the earlier analysis of a few hundred of the donors. According to a later analysis, parvovirus B19, influenza, CMV and Epstein-Barr virus appeared linked to several top co-occurrence clusters. Correlated functional status among segregating V segments might be attributable to linkage disequilibrium, but an unknown experimental factor could not be ruled out. CMV serostatus was the only immune exposure information available for the cohort. Most TCR sequences were observed very rarely across donors, whereas some public TCRs were present in many individuals. The classifier was reported to diagnose cytomegalovirus status with high specificity and sensitivity in both the original and validation cohorts. A further reported finding was that TCR beta sequences accurately predicted the HLA-A and HLA-B alleles for most subjects in the first cohort. The study gave a list of 150 to 200 TCR beta chains associated with cytomegalovirus. When HLA alleles, especially DR and DQ, strongly co-occurred, attributing TCR associations to individual alleles was difficult. The 87-base-pair reads could not distinguish some IMGT-functional V segments, including TRBV6-2 and TRBV6-3, so those segments were excluded. The sequencing pipeline was judged likely to have produced a cluster of highly shared sequence variants as a technical artifact. HLA typing was unavailable for some donors at each locus, so association tests used only the typed subset. In a later analysis, HLA-associated TCR beta chains showed more clonal expansion and lower generation probabilities than non-associated chains that were equally common. According to a later analysis, TCR association rates differed among HLA loci, with DRB1 alleles showing the most associated TCRs and HLA-C alleles showing the fewest. According to a later genetic analysis, donors in an Asian-associated ancestry cluster had fewer N-insertions in productive TCRs than the approximately 650-donor mean. According to a later analysis, most CMV-associated TCR beta chains appeared to be HLA-restricted, and the HLA associations seemed to be driven largely by CMV exposure. In an earlier analysis of about 550 of the donors, most TCR beta V segments were observed in productive rearrangements about 87% or about 30% of the time, broadly matching IMGT annotations. An association between a missense DCLRE1C variant and V-gene and J-gene trimming of TCR beta chains was found in a later genetic analysis and replicated in an independent cohort.

Receptor libraries were prepared by the immunoSEQ multiplex PCR assay. A mixture of 60 forward primers for TCR Vbeta segments and 13 reverse primers for TCR Jbeta segments was used in the multiplex PCR. Amplification of the CDR3 region of rearranged TCR beta genes was performed with a multiplex PCR assay on genomic DNA. The amplified TCR beta libraries were sequenced on the Illumina HiSeq System as 87-base-pair reads. The authors processed their data as follows. In a later analysis, roughly 80 million unique TCR beta chains were counted across the 666 repertoires, and some 10 million of these chains were shared by at least two donors. To remove PCR and sequencing errors, raw reads were error-corrected and collapsed into unique sequences using a nearest-neighbor algorithm that merged closely related sequences. Alignment of CDR3 sequences to IMGT reference sequences was used to assign V, D and J gene segments. Each retained sequence needed at least a six-nucleotide match to both a V gene segment and a J gene segment. Rearrangements were classified as productive when the CDR3 lacked stop codons and remained in frame with V and J, and all other rearrangements were classified as non-productive. Following IMGT convention, CDR3 was defined as the stretch from the second conserved V-encoded cysteine up to the conserved J-encoded phenylalanine. The earlier analysis of 587 of the donors excluded sequences that lacked an unambiguous match to a single V gene segment. An earlier analysis of fewer than 750 of the donors called V segments functional above 56.7% productive rearrangements and segregating when the between-donor standard deviation exceeded 5%. A statistical classification framework was developed to diagnose cytomegalovirus status using the catalog of TCR beta chain sequences. A later analysis assigned V and J genes by comparing TCR nucleotide sequences with IMGT/GENE-DB human TR gene sequences. In a later analysis, CDR3 sequences and most-parsimonious VDJ recombination scenarios were assigned using the TCRdist pipeline. In a later analysis, each TCR beta chain was defined by its CDR3 amino acid sequence together with its V-gene family, and reads without a unique V-gene family were excluded. A later analysis removed 600 or so highly shared, low-generation-probability nucleotide sequences to deal with suspected cross-contamination and a sequencing artifact. A later analysis calculated a clonal expansion index for each public chain from normalized within-repertoire ranks of inferred template counts. A later analysis computed generation probabilities with a VDJ recombination model fitted to out-of-frame rearrangements, and checked the results against IGoR. A later analysis scored TCR-TCR, TCR-HLA and TCR-CMV co-occurrence with hypergeometric tests, applying a repertoire-size bias correction to TCR pairs. False discovery rates were estimated in a later analysis by permuting HLA or CMV assignments 20 times. In a later analysis, co-occurring TCRs were grouped using DBSCAN, and TCRdist sequence similarity was added for clustering within HLA-allele-positive subsets. Repertoires with fewer than 30,000 or more than 120,000 public chains were left out of co-occurrence clustering, as were five repertoires with anomalous nucleotide sharing. TCRdb stores this immuneACCESS table with in-frame sequences only. Part of the clones is absent; in the studies checked, under half of the shortfall reflects unresolved V genes, and no reason is known for the rest. D and trimming come from the DNA, and the V and J calls and clone size come from that table. The sample table contains about 160,000 clones; only one count was recorded for roughly 76% of them. The ten largest account for over 10% of the sample.

This TCR was sampled from a woman between 50 and 59 years old in good health and CMV-seronegative. The chain employs TRBV10-3 and TRBJ1-6; a tentative D call is TRBD1 (6 bases match). The sequencing input was PBMCs. The sequenced DNA: TGTGCCATCAGTGCCCCGGACAGAGAATCACCCCTCCACTTT. This yields the protein CAISAPDRESPLHF.